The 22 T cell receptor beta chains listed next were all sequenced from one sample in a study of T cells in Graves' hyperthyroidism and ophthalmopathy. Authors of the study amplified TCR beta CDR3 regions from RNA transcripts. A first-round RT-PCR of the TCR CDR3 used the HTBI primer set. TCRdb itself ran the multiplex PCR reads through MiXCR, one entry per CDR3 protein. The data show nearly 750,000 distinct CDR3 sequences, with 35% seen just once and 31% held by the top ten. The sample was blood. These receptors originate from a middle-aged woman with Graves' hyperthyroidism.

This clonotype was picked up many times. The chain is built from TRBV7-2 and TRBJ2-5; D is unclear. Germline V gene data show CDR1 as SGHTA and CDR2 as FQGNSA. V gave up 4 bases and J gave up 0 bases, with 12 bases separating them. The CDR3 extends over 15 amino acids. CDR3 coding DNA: TGTGCCAGCAGCTCAATTAATATCCACCAAGAGACCCAGTACTTC. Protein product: CASSSINIHQETQYF.

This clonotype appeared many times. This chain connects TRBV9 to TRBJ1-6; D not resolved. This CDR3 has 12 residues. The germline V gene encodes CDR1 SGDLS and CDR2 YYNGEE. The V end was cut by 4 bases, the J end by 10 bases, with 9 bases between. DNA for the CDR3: TGTGCCAGCAGCAATATGGGATCACCCCTCCACTTT. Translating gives CASSNMGSPLHF.

CDR3 residues: CSRQGAGGYGYTF. CDR3 DNA sequence: TGCAGTAGACAGGGGGCAGGGGGTTATGGCTACACCTTC. This chain joins TRBV20-1 and TRBJ1-2; 10 bases line up with TRBD1. Per the germline V gene, CDR1 is DFQATT and CDR2 is SNEGSKA (reference sequence). V was pared by 8 bases and J by 5 bases, with 8 bases of the junction left unmatched. The CDR3 runs to 13 residues.

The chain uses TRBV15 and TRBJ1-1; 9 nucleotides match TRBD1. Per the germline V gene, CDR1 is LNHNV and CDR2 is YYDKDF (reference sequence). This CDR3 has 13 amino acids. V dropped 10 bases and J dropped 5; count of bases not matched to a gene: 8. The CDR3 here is CAIGTGRWTEAFF. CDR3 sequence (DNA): TGTGCCATCGGGACAGGGAGATGGACTGAAGCTTTCTTT.

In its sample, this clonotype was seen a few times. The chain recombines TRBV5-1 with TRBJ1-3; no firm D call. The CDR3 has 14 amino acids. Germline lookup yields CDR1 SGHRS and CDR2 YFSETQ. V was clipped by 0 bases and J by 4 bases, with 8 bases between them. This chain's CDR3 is CASSLGARGNTIYF. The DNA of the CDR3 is TGCGCCAGCAGCTTGGGGGCGCGGGGAAACACCATATATTTT.

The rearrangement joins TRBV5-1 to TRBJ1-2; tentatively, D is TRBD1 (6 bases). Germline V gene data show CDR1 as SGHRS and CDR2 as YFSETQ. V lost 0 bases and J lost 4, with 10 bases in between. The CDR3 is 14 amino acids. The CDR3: CASSLDGQIYGYTF. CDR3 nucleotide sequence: TGCGCCAGCAGCTTGGACGGACAGATCTATGGCTACACCTTC.

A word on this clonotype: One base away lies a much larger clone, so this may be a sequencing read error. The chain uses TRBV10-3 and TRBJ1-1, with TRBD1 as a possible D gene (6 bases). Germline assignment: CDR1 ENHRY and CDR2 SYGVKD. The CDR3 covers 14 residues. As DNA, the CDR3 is TGTGCCATCAGACCAGGGGTCCGGGACACTGCAGCTTTCTTT. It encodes CAIRPGVRDTAAFF.

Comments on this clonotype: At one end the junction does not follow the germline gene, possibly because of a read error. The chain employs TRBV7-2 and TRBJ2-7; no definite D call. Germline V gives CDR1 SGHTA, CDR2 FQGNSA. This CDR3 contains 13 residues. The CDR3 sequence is CASSSRDWARVYF. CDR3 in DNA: TGTGCCAGCAGCTCCCGCGATTGGGCGCGCGTGTATTTC.

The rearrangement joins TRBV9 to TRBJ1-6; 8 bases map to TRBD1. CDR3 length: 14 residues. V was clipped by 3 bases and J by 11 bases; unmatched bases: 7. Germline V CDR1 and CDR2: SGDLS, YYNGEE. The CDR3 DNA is TGTGCCAGCAGCGCGGGGACAGGTCAGGCACCCCTCCACTTT. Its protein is CASSAGTGQAPLHF.

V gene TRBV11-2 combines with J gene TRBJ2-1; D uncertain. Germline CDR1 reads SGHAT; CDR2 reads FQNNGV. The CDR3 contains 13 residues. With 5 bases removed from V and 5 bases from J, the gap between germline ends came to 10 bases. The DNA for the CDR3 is TGTGCCAGCAGCCTGACCGCGAACAATGAGCAGTTCTTC. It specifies CASSLTANNEQFF.

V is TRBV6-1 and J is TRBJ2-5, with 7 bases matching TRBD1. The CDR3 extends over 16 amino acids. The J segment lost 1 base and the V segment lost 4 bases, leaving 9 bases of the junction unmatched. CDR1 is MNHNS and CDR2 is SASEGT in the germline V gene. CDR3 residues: CASSANRGPLQETQYF. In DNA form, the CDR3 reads TGTGCCAGCAGTGCCAACAGGGGCCCCCTCCAAGAGACCCAGTACTTC.

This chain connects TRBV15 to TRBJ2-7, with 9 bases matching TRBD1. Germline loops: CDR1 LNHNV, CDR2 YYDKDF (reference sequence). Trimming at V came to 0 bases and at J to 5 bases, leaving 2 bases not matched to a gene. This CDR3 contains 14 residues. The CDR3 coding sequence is TGTGCCACCAGCAGAGATGGGACAGGGAACGAGCAGTACTTC. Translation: CATSRDGTGNEQYF.

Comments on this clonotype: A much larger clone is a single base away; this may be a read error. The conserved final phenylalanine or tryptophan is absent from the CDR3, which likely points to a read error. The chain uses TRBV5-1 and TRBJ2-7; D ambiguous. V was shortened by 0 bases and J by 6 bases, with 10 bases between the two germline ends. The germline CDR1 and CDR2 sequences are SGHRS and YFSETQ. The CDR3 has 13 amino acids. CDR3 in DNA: TGCGCCAGCAGCTTGGACAGTAACGCCGAGCAGTACTCC. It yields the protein CASSLDSNAEQYS.

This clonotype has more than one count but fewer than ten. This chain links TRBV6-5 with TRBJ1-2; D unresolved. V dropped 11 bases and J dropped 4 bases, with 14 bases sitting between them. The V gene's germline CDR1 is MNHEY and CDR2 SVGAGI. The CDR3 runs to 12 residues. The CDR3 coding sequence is TGTGCCGCCTTTGGTGTGGCCTATGGCTACACCTTC. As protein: CAAFGVAYGYTF.

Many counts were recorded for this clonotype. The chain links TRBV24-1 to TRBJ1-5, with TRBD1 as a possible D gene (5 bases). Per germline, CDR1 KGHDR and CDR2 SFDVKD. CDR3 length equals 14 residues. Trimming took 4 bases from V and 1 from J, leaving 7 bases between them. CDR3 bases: TGTGCCACCAGTGAATGGGACAGCAATCAGCCCCAGCATTTT. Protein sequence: CATSEWDSNQPQHF.

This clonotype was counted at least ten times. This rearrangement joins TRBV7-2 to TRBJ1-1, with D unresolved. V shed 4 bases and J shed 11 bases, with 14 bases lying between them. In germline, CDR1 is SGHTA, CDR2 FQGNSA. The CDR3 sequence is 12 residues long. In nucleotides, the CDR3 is TGTGCCAGCAGCTCACCTGACCCGACGGCTTTCTTT. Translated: CASSSPDPTAFF.

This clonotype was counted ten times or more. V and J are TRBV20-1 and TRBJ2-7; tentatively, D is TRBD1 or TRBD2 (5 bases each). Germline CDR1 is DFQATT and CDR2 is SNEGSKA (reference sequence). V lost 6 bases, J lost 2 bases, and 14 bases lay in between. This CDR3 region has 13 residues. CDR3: CSAGESPAYEQYF. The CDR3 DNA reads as TGCAGTGCGGGGGAGTCACCGGCCTACGAGCAGTACTTC.

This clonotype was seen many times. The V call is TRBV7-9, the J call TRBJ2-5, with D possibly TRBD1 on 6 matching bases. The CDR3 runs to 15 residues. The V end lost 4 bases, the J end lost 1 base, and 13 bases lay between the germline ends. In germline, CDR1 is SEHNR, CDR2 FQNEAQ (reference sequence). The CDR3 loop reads CASSSFQTGQETQYF. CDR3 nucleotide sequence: TGTGCCAGCAGCTCGTTTCAGACAGGCCAAGAGACCCAGTACTTC.

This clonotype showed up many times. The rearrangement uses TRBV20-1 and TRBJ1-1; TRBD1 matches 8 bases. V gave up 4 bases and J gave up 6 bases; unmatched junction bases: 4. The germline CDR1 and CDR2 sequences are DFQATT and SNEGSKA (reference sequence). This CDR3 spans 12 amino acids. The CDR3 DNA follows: TGCAGTGCTACCGTACAGGGGGCTGAAGCTTTCTTT. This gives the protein CSATVQGAEAFF.

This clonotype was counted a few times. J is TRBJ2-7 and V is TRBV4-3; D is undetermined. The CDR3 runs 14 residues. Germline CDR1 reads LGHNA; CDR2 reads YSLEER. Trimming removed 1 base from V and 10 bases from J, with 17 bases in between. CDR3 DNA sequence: TGCGCCAGCAGCCAAGGAGCTTTAGCAGCCGTTCAGTACTTC. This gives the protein CASSQGALAAVQYF.

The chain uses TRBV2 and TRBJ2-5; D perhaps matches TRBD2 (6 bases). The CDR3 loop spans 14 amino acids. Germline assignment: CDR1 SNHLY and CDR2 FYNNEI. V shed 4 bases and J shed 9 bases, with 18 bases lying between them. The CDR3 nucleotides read TGTGCCAGCAGTGGGATTGGGGGAGGTCAGCCCCAGTACTTC. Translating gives CASSGIGGGQPQYF.

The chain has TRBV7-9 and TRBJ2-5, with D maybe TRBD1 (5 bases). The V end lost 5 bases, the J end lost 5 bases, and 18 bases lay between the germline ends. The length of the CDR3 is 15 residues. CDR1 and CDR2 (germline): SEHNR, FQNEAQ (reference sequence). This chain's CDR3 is CASSQDKGWMETQYF. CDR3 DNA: TGTGCCAGCAGCCAAGACAAGGGGTGGATGGAGACCCAGTACTTC.